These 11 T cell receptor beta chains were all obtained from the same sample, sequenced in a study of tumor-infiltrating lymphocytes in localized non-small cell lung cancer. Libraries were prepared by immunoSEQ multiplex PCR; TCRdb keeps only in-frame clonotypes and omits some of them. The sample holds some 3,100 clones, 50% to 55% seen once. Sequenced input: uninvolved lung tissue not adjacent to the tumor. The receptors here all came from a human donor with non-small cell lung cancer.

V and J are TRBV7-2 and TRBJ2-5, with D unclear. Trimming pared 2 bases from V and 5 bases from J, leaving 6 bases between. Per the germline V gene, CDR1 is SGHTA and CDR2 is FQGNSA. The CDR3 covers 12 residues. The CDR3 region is CASSLSLETQYF. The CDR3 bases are TGTGCCAGCAGCTTATCGTTGGAGACCCAGTACTTC.

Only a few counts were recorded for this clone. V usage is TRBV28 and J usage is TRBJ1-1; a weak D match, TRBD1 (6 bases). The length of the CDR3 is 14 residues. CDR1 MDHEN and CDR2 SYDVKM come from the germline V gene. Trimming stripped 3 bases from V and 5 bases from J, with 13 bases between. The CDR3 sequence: CASSFGTRRTEAFF. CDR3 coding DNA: TGTGCCAGCAGTTTTGGGACACGTAGGACTGAAGCTTTCTTT.

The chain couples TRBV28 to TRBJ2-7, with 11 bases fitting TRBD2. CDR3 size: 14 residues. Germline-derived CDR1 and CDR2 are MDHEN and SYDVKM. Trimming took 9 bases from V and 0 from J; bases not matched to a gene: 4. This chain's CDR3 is CASWGLADSYEQYF. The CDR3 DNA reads TGTGCCAGTTGGGGACTAGCGGACTCCTACGAGCAGTACTTC.

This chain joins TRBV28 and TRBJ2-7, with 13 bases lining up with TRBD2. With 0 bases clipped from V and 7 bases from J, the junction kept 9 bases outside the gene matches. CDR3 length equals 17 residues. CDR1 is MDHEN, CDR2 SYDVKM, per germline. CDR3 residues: CASSLWQLAGGPGEQYF. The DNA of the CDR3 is TGTGCCAGCAGTTTATGGCAACTAGCGGGAGGGCCAGGAGAGCAGTACTTC.

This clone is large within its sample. The CDR3 DNA is TGTGCCAGCAGTTACTCGACAGCCTCCTACGAGCAGTACTTC. Its translation is CASSYSTASYEQYF. V is TRBV6-5 and J is TRBJ2-7; possibly TRBD1 for D (5 bases). The CDR3 is made up of 14 amino acids. Germline lookup yields CDR1 MNHEY and CDR2 SVGAGI. V dropped 0 bases and J dropped 0 bases, with 6 bases sitting between them.

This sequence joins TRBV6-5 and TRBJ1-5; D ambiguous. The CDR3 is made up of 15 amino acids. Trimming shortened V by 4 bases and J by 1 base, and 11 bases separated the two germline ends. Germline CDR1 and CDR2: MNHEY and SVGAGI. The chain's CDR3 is CASSLSEVSNQPQHF. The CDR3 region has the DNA TGTGCCAGCAGTTTGAGTGAGGTGAGCAATCAGCCCCAGCATTTT.

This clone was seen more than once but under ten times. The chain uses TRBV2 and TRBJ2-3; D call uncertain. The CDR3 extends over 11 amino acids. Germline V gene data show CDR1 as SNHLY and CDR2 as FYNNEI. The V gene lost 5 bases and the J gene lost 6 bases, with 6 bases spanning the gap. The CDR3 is CASSPQDTQYF. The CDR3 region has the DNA TGTGCCAGCAGTCCTCAGGATACGCAGTATTTT.

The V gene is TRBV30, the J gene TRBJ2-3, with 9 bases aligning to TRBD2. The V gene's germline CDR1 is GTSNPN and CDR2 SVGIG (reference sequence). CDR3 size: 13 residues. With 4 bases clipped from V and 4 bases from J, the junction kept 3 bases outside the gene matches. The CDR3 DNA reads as TGTGCCTGGAATAGCGGGAGCGCAGATACGCAGTATTTT. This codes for CAWNSGSADTQYF.

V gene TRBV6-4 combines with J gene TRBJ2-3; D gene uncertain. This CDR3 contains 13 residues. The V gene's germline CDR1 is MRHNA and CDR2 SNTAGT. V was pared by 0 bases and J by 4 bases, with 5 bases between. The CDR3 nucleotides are TGTGCCAGCAGTGACTCGAGCGCAGATACGCAGTATTTT. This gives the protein CASSDSSADTQYF.

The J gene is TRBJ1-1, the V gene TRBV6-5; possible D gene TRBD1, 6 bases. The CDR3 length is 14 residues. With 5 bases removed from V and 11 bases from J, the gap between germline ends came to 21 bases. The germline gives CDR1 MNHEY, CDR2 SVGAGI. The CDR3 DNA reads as TGTGCCAGCAGTGGTGACAGCTCGGGGAGGGGGGCTTTCTTT. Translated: CASSGDSSGRGAFF.

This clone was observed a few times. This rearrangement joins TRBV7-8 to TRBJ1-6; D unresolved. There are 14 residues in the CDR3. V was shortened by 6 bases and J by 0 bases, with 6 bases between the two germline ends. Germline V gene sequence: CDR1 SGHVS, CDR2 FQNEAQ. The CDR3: CASRIASYNSPLHF. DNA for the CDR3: TGTGCCAGCAGGATCGCCTCCTATAATTCACCCCTCCACTTT.